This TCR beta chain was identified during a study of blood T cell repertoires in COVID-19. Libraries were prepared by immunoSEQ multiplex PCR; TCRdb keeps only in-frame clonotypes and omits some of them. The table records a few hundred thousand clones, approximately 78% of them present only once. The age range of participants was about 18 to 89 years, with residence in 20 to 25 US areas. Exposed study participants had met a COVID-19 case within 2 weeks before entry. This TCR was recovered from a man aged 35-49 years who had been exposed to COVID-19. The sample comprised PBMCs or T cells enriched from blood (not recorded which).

CDR3 coding DNA: TGTGCCAGCAGCCTAGGACAGCCTAACTATGGCTACACCTTC. Protein: CASSLGQPNYGYTF. The rearrangement joins TRBV3-1 (or the pseudogene TRBV3-2) to TRBJ1-2, with a weak D call TRBD1 (6 bases). Germline CDR1 is LGHDT and CDR2 is YNNKEL (reference sequence). Trimming pared 4 bases from V and 0 bases from J, leaving 9 bases between. The CDR3 runs 14 residues.